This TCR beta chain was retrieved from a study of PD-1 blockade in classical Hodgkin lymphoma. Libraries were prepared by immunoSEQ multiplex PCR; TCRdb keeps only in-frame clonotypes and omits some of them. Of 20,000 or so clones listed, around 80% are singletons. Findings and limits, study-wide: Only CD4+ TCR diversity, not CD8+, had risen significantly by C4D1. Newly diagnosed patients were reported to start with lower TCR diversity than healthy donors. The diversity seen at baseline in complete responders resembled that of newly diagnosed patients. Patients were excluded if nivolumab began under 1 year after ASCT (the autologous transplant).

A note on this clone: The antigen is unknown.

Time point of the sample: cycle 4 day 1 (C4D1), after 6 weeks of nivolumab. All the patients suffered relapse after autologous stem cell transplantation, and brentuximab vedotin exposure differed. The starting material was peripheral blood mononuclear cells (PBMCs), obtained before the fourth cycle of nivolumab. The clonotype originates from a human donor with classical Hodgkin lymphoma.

The chain's CDR3 is CASSRGQPQTDTQYF. CDR3 bases: TGTGCCAGCAGCAGGGGGCAACCTCAGACAGATACGCAGTATTTT. The chain couples TRBV6-5 to TRBJ2-3, with 8 bases fitting TRBD1. V dropped 6 bases and J dropped 3; count of bases not matched to a gene: 8. Germline values: CDR1 MNHEY, CDR2 SVGAGI. The length of the CDR3 is 15 residues.